In this sample, the clone carrying this T cell receptor beta chain turned up many times. Antigen: not known. cDNA molecules, individually, were tagged with unique molecular identifiers. In TCRdb, the 5' RACE reads were re-called with MiXCR into one record per CDR3 protein. The sample lists approximately 64,000 distinct CDR3 sequences, roughly 18% occurring once. CDR1 and CDR2 (germline): SGHAT, FQNNGV. The CDR3 runs 16 residues. After removal of 2 bases from V and 5 bases from J, the junction contained 5 bases not matched to a gene. The sample comes from a study of early T cells in non-severe SARS-CoV-2 infection. Study information: Chains stayed unpaired after sequencing of bulk RNA from unsorted whole blood.

Notes on the study in general: A preference for anti-spike CD8 responses marked VDJdb matching, which missed private and CD4 specificities.

The origin of this receptor is an adult who was a healthcare worker with PCR-confirmed SARS-CoV-2 infection or an uninfected control (not recorded which). The sequencing used whole blood, collected at baseline. The chain couples TRBV11-2 to TRBJ2-2; 10 positions agree with TRBD1. Here the CDR3 reads CASSLYGTGDTGELFF. Here the CDR3 DNA reads TGTGCCAGCAGCTTATATGGGACAGGGGATACCGGGGAGCTGTTTTTT.